Below, 27 T cell receptor beta chains from the same sample are listed, as sequenced in a study of spatial heterogeneity in lung cancer. The time point was: sample taken at primary tumor resection. Unsorted whole RNA samples from tumor, nontumor lung or frozen PBMC were sequenced. MiXCR was run by TCRdb on the 5' RACE reads, yielding one entry per CDR3 protein. The sample lists tens of thousands of distinct CDR3 sequences, about 6% occurring once. The sample here was PBMCs, taken at surgery. These receptors were collected from a male donor with early-stage non-small cell lung cancer.

This clonotype was observed at least ten times. The chain couples TRBV5-4 to TRBJ2-1; D uncertain. V dropped 0 bases and J dropped 0 bases, with 10 bases sitting between them. The CDR3 covers 16 residues. Germline CDR1 is SGHNT and CDR2 is YYREEE (reference sequence). In DNA, the CDR3 is TGTGCCAGCAGCTTGGACAGAACAAACTCCTACAATGAGCAGTTCTTC. Its protein product is CASSLDRTNSYNEQFF.

This clonotype occurred many times. The V call is TRBV4-1, the J call TRBJ2-3; possibly TRBD1 for D (5 bases). V dropped 3 bases and J dropped 1 base, with 5 bases sitting between them. Per the germline V gene, CDR1 is MGHRA and CDR2 is YSYEKL. The CDR3 covers 13 residues. DNA for the CDR3: TGCGCCAGCAGCCAGGGGCGCACAGATACGCAGTATTTT. Translating it yields CASSQGRTDTQYF.

This clonotype was detected only a few times. This sequence joins TRBV5-1 and TRBJ1-2; D might be TRBD1 (5 bases). Trimming removed 4 bases at V and 3 bases at J, with 19 bases between. CDR1 is SGHRS, CDR2 YFSETQ, per germline. The CDR3 is made up of 16 amino acids. The CDR3 sequence is CASSPGGGPLHYGYTF. The CDR3 bases are TGCGCCAGCAGCCCCGGTGGGGGACCCCTCCACTATGGCTACACCTTC.

This clonotype was seen many times. V gene TRBV4-3 combines with J gene TRBJ1-5; D is possibly TRBD1 (6 bases). The CDR3 has 16 amino acids. The V gene lost 8 bases and the J gene lost 2 bases, with 19 bases spanning the gap. CDR1 and CDR2 (germline): LGHNA, YSLEER. This chain's CDR3 is CASSRAWGAGNQPQHF. CDR3 coding DNA: TGCGCCAGCTCCCGGGCGTGGGGGGCAGGCAATCAGCCCCAGCATTTT.

A few counts support this clonotype. The chain employs TRBV28 and TRBJ2-5; TRBD2 aligns across 8 bases. The CDR3 is 15 amino acids. V shed 2 bases, J shed 5 bases, and the junction held 7 bases outside the gene matches. Germline CDR1 and CDR2: MDHEN and SYDVKM. The CDR3 bases are TGTGCCAGCAGTTTAATCGTTAGCGGGGTCGAGACCCAGTACTTC. Encoded protein: CASSLIVSGVETQYF.

This clonotype was detected a few times. The V call is TRBV20-1, the J call TRBJ2-5, with 10 bases aligning to TRBD2. The germline CDR1 and CDR2 sequences are DFQATT and SNEGSKA (reference sequence). V was pared by 5 bases and J by 5 bases, with 11 bases of the junction left unmatched. The CDR3 totals 15 residues. The CDR3 sequence is CSAPRGSGGEETQYF. The CDR3 DNA sequence: TGCAGTGCTCCCCGGGGAAGCGGGGGGGAGGAGACCCAGTACTTC.

This clonotype was observed at least ten times. This chain links TRBV7-9 with TRBJ2-2; no firm D call. Germline V gene lookup returns CDR1 SEHNR and CDR2 FQNEAQ (reference sequence). The germline V and J ends were trimmed by 10 bases and 7 bases, with 16 bases remaining between them. The CDR3 is 13 amino acids. The CDR3 DNA reads as TGTGCCACCACGCTCGTCATCGGCGGGGAGCTGTTTTTT. Its protein is CATTLVIGGELFF.

This chain links TRBV24-1 with TRBJ2-4; 8 positions match TRBD1. This CDR3 contains 16 residues. CDR1 KGHDR and CDR2 SFDVKD come from the germline V gene. The V segment lost 6 bases and the J segment 1 base; nucleotides outside the gene matches: 7. Written as DNA, the CDR3 is TGTGCCACCAGTCCGGGGCAGGGGGCGGCCAAAAACATTCAGTACTTC. Translating it yields CATSPGQGAAKNIQYF.

In this sample, this clonotype turned up many times. This chain links TRBV29-1 with TRBJ1-3; D is undetermined. Germline CDR1 and CDR2: SQVTM and ANQGSEA. The CDR3 covers 13 residues. V lost 4 bases and J lost 0, with 7 bases in between. CDR3 sequence: CSVASVSGNTIYF. DNA for the CDR3: TGCAGCGTTGCCTCAGTCTCTGGAAACACCATATATTTT.

CDR3 DNA: TGTGCCAGCAGCTTTACGCCAGGGGGCGGCCACGAGCAGTACTTC. Translated: CASSFTPGGGHEQYF. This chain uses TRBV6-1 with TRBJ2-7, with 8 bases matching TRBD1. V was pared by 6 bases and J by 5 bases, with 12 bases of the junction left unmatched. CDR1 is MNHNS and CDR2 is SASEGT in the germline V gene. The CDR3 is 15 amino acids.

Concerning this clonotype: A read error may be the cause here, since a much bigger clone is one base away. The chain combines TRBV20-1 with TRBJ2-7; D gene uncertain. Looked up from germline, CDR1 is DFQATT and CDR2 is SNEGSKA (reference sequence). The CDR3 loop spans 15 amino acids. V was shortened by 0 bases and J by 2 bases, with 14 bases between the two germline ends. In DNA, the CDR3 is TGCAGTGCTAGAGAATCCGACCATGGGGCCTACGAGCAGTACTTC. It translates to CSARESDHGAYEQYF.

The genes are TRBV4-2 and TRBJ1-1; D ambiguous. The CDR3 sequence is 14 residues long. Germline V lookup: CDR1 LGHNA, CDR2 YNFKEQ. V dropped 0 bases and J dropped 0 bases, with 5 bases sitting between them. The CDR3 region is CASSQDRLNTEAFF. The CDR3 DNA reads as TGTGCCAGCAGCCAAGATCGACTGAACACTGAAGCTTTCTTT.

This clonotype occurred many times. The rearrangement links TRBV10-2 to TRBJ1-5, with TRBD1 as a possible D gene (5 bases). CDR3 length: 13 residues. CDR1 and CDR2 (germline): WSHSY, SAAADI. V was clipped by 10 bases and J by 6 bases, with 16 bases between them. The CDR3 spells CATNQGLGQPQHF. In nucleotides, the CDR3 is TGCGCCACCAACCAGGGCCTAGGTCAGCCCCAGCATTTT.

The chain joins TRBV12-3 or TRBV12-4 to TRBJ1-2; D may be TRBD1 (6 bases). The CDR3 runs to 17 residues. V lost 0 bases and J 4 bases, leaving 18 bases between the germline ends. CDR3 residues: CASSLAGPQGLGYGYTF. CDR3 sequence (DNA): TGTGCCAGCAGTTTAGCCGGACCACAGGGACTTGGCTATGGCTACACCTTC.

This chain links TRBV6-4 with TRBJ1-1, with D hard to call. V lost 6 bases, J lost 0 bases, and 14 bases lay in between. CDR1 is MRHNA, CDR2 SNTAGT, per germline. This CDR3 spans 15 amino acids. CDR3 in DNA: TGTGCCAGCAGACGTCAAGGATCGATGAACACTGAAGCTTTCTTT. Translated, it gives CASRRQGSMNTEAFF.

Many counts were recorded for this clonotype. The chain combines TRBV27 with TRBJ1-1; D is perhaps TRBD1 (6 bases). Germline values: CDR1 MNHEY, CDR2 SMNVEV (reference sequence). Trimming took off 2 bases at V and 1 base at J, with 11 bases between the two ends. The CDR3 is made up of 15 amino acids. CDR3 nucleotides: TGTGCCAGCAGTTTAGAGGGGGACCCGAACACTGAAGCTTTCTTT. Amino acid sequence: CASSLEGDPNTEAFF.

This clonotype was seen many times. The chain joins TRBV12-3 or TRBV12-4 to TRBJ2-3; TRBD2 might be the D (6 bases). This CDR3 is 14 amino acids long. V was pared by 5 bases and J by 0 bases, with 9 bases between. The CDR3 DNA sequence: TGTGCCAGCAGTCTGACTAGGAGCACAGATACGCAGTATTTT. Amino acids: CASSLTRSTDTQYF.

This clonotype was observed a few times. The rearrangement links TRBV7-3 to TRBJ2-7, with 7 bases identical to TRBD1. J gave up 4 bases and V 0 bases, and 9 bases lay outside the gene matches. CDR1 SGHTA and CDR2 FQGTGA come from the germline V gene. This CDR3 contains 16 residues. The CDR3 region has the DNA TGTGCCAGCAGCTTAACGGGGACAGTCAATTCTTACGAGCAGTACTTC. Translation: CASSLTGTVNSYEQYF.

There are a few counts of this clonotype. The V and J genes are TRBV29-1 and TRBJ1-2, with 8 nucleotides matching TRBD1. This CDR3 is built from 13 residues. With V trimmed by 3 bases and J by 5 bases, 5 bases remained unmatched. CDR1 is SQVTM and CDR2 is ANQGSEA in the germline V gene. The CDR3 loop is CSVDGQGKYGYTF. In DNA, the CDR3 is TGCAGCGTTGACGGACAGGGAAAATATGGCTACACCTTC.

This clonotype was seen ten or more times. The chain combines TRBV7-9 with TRBJ1-5, with TRBD1 matching over 8 bases. The CDR3 consists of 15 residues. V lost 3 bases to trimming and J lost 1 base; unmatched junction nucleotides: 2. CDR1 SEHNR and CDR2 FQNEAQ come from the germline V gene (reference sequence). The DNA for the CDR3 is TGTGCCAGCAGCTTGTACAGGGGGAGCAATCAGCCCCAGCATTTT. Amino acids: CASSLYRGSNQPQHF.

This clonotype has at least ten counts. The chain couples TRBV7-9 to TRBJ1-1; 7 bases are shared with TRBD1. The CDR3 length is 16 residues. From germline, CDR1 is SEHNR and CDR2 FQNEAQ (reference sequence). V dropped 5 bases and J dropped 0; count of bases not matched to a gene: 9. The CDR3 nucleotides are TGTGCCAGCAGCCCGAGGACAGGAGCGATGAACACTGAAGCTTTCTTT. Residues: CASSPRTGAMNTEAFF. Supplemented by reference TRBV7-9 and TRBJ1-1, the full variable domain reads DTGVSQNPRHKITKRGQNVTFRCDPISEHNRLYWYRQTLGQGPEFLTYFQNEAQLEKSRLLSDRFSAERPKGSFSTLEIQRTEQGDSAMYLCASSPRTGAMNTEAFFGQGTRLTVV.

This clonotype was detected ten times or more. This chain connects TRBV6-5 to TRBJ2-2; D remains unclear. The CDR3 runs 12 residues. Germline V lookup: CDR1 MNHEY, CDR2 SVGAGI. Between the trimmed V and J ends, which lost 6 bases and 8 bases, there was a span of 10 bases. The CDR3, as DNA: TGTGCCAGCAGCCCTGGGCCAGGGGAGCTGTTTTTT. Translated, it gives CASSPGPGELFF.

This clonotype was observed many times. The V call is TRBV30, the J call TRBJ1-5; no reliable D call. V dropped 1 base and J dropped 7 bases, with 17 bases sitting between them. The CDR3 runs 15 residues. The V gene's germline CDR1 is GTSNPN and CDR2 SVGIG (reference sequence). CDR3: CAWSAGLIGGQPQHF. The CDR3 nucleotides read TGTGCCTGGAGTGCCGGGCTAATCGGCGGCCAGCCCCAGCATTTT. Together with reference TRBV30 and TRBJ1-5, the CDR3 gives the full variable domain: SQTIHQWPATLVQPVGSPLSLECTVEGTSNPNLYWYRQAAGRGLQLLFYSVGIGQISSEVPQNLSASRPQDRQFILSSKKLLLSDSGFYLCAWSAGLIGGQPQHFGDGTRLSIL.

This clonotype was seen many times. This rearrangement joins TRBV5-5 to TRBJ1-2; weak D call: TRBD1 (6 bases). Germline V gene sequence: CDR1 SGHKS, CDR2 YYEKEE (reference sequence). The CDR3 totals 14 residues. The V gene lost 4 bases and the J gene lost 3 bases, with 13 bases spanning the gap. The CDR3 nucleotides are TGTGCCAGCAGCCCCAGGGGCAGAGACTATGGCTACACCTTC. It translates to CASSPRGRDYGYTF.

This clonotype has only a few counts. This sequence joins TRBV7-3 and TRBJ2-2; D is uncertain. Germline values: CDR1 SGHTA, CDR2 FQGTGA. The CDR3 length is 12 residues. Trimming shortened V by 2 bases and J by 7 bases, and 5 bases separated the two germline ends. CDR3 region: CASSLEIGELFF. The DNA of the CDR3 is TGTGCCAGCAGCTTAGAAATCGGGGAGCTGTTTTTT.

The chain recombines TRBV20-1 with TRBJ2-1, with TRBD2 matching 8 bases. Germline V gives CDR1 DFQATT, CDR2 SNEGSKA (reference sequence). V lost 6 bases to trimming and J lost 8 bases; unmatched junction nucleotides: 9. The CDR3 has 13 residues. CDR3: CSATGGGRDEQFF. The CDR3 DNA reads as TGCAGTGCGACAGGCGGGGGGCGGGATGAGCAGTTCTTC.

The V call is TRBV5-4, the J call TRBJ2-3; D is possibly TRBD1 (6 bases). The length of the CDR3 is 14 residues. Germline V lookup: CDR1 SGHNT, CDR2 YYREEE (reference sequence). V lost 4 bases and J 5 bases, leaving 14 bases between the germline ends. CDR3 coding DNA: TGTGCCAGCAGCATAGCAGGGGCGGAAGATACGCAGTATTTT. It codes for CASSIAGAEDTQYF. Complete variable domain (other parts from reference TRBV5-4 and TRBJ2-3): ETGVTQSPTHLIKTRGQQVTLRCSSQSGHNTVSWYQQALGQGPQFIFQYYREEENGRGNFPPRFSGLQFPNYSSELNVNALELDDSALYLCASSIAGAEDTQYFGPGTRLTVL.